This paragraph reports one TCR beta chain. Clones were sequenced by immunoSEQ multiplex PCR, and TCRdb holds only the in-frame ones, with some missing. The sample carries roughly 290,000 clones, under 90% recorded once. The data are from a study of blood T cell repertoires in COVID-19. About the research overall: The origin of the acute and convalescent COVID-19 samples was the United States, Italy and Spain. Sources were T cells, B-cell-depleted T cells, or PBMCs; the material itself was cDNA or gDNA.

Trimming stripped 1 base from V and 10 bases from J, with 22 bases between. This CDR3 region has 16 residues. Germline values: CDR1 KGHSH, CDR2 LQKENI. Individuals aged roughly 18 to 95 years were recruited from roughly 23 US areas. Participant-given clinical history determined each cohort assignment. Material for sequencing was PBMCs or T cells enriched from blood (not recorded which). This clonotype originated in a woman between 40 and 55 years old who had recovered from COVID-19. This sequence joins TRBV18 and TRBJ1-1; possible D gene TRBD1, 6 bases. CDR3 sequence reads: CASSPLSLRQGWGAFF. CDR3 nucleotide sequence: TGTGCCAGCTCACCACTCAGTCTTCGTCAGGGGTGGGGAGCTTTCTTT.